This TCR beta chain is from a study of blood T cell repertoires in COVID-19. In the authors' methods: Estimation of nucleated cell counts was performed using reference gene primer amplification. Assay used: immunoSEQ multiplex PCR; TCRdb lists only in-frame clones, some missing. D and trimming come from the DNA, and the V and J calls and clone size come from that table. The sample lists 120,000 to 150,000 clones, 85% to 90% occurring once. CDR3 size: 17 residues. With V trimmed by 5 bases and J by 4 bases, 14 bases remained unmatched. Looked up from germline, CDR1 is MNHEY and CDR2 is SMNVEV (reference sequence).

The chain employs TRBV27 and TRBJ2-7; 10 nucleotides line up with TRBD2. The clonotype was recovered from a woman aged 40 to 50 with acute or convalescent COVID-19. The sample was peripheral blood. This CDR3 reads CASSPGGASGRGYEQYF. CDR3 DNA sequence: TGTGCCAGCAGTCCAGGGGGGGCTAGCGGGAGAGGGTACGAGCAGTACTTC.